This TCR beta chain was found in a study (dated by TCRdb to about 2016). The germline ends are 10 bases apart after V is trimmed by 4 bases and J by 3 bases. The CDR3, from cysteine to phenylalanine, totals 14 residues. Just the 42-base CDR3 DNA is kept, in frame starting at base 1. Based on the germline V gene, the CDR1 and CDR2 sequences are SGHRS and YFSETQ. Preparation of the library involved RT-PCR. The instrument was an Illumina MiSeq. TCRdb applied fastp at Q25 and MiXCR to the public reads, then kept only in-frame beta chains. Here each entry gathers all rows of one CDR3 protein and keeps the most common genes and DNA. The table for this sample lists more than 550,000 distinct CDR3 sequences; approximately 15% of them were counted only once. 3.6% of the sample lies in the top ten. A word on this clonotype: Its antigen has not been determined. No quality values exist for individual bases; no much larger clone is one base distant.

The receptor chain draws on TRBV5-1 and TRBJ1-4, with the D gene call left open. The specimen sequenced was memory CD4+ T cells from blood. The receptor was isolated from a female donor in good health, serving as a healthy control. In nucleotide form, the sequence is TGCGCCAGCAGCCCCGTTTTGCCTAATGAAAAACTGTTTTTT. Its translation reads: CASSPVLPNEKLFF.